The 30 T cell receptor beta chains in this list originate from one sample, sequenced in a study of shared clonotypes between healthy human individuals. Terminally differentiated effector memory CD45RA+ cells were excluded from the naive CD8 cells, which were CD45RO-negative and positively selected for CCR7. Clones were read by immunoSEQ multiplex PCR, and TCRdb kept only the in-frame ones, dropping some. The sample includes about 2 million clones, about 95% of them seen just once. Sequenced material: naive CD8+ T cells sorted from blood. These receptors originate from a man between 18 and 29 years old in good health.

The genes are TRBV4-3 and TRBJ2-1; no clear D gene. Germline V CDR1 and CDR2: LGHNA, YSLEER. The CDR3 length is 16 residues. Between the trimmed V and J ends, which lost 0 bases and 4 bases, there was a span of 13 bases. DNA of the CDR3: TGCGCCAGCAGCCAAGAGGACGAGTTAAGGTACAATGAGCAGTTCTTC. Its translation: CASSQEDELRYNEQFF.

The chain has TRBV7-9 and TRBJ2-5; unclear D gene. Germline CDR1 and CDR2: SEHNR and FQNEAQ (reference sequence). Trimming stripped 0 bases from V and 3 bases from J, with 11 bases between. The CDR3 has 15 amino acids. CDR3 bases: TGTGCCAGCAGCTTAGCGGTAGGGCTTAAAGAGACCCAGTACTTC. Its translation is CASSLAVGLKETQYF. Based on the CDR3 plus reference TRBV7-9 and TRBJ2-5, the full variable domain is DTGVSQNPRHKITKRGQNVTFRCDPISEHNRLYWYRQTLGQGPEFLTYFQNEAQLEKSRLLSDRFSAERPKGSFSTLEIQRTEQGDSAMYLCASSLAVGLKETQYFGPGTRLLVL.

The gene calls are TRBV29-1 and TRBJ1-1; TRBD1 is a possible D gene (5 bases). V was pared by 7 bases and J by 1 base, with 13 bases between. CDR1 is SQVTM and CDR2 is ANQGSEA in the germline V gene. This CDR3 is 13 amino acids long. CDR3 bases: TGCAGCGATCTCGGGAGGGGGAACACTGAAGCTTTCTTT. It translates to CSDLGRGNTEAFF.

V usage is TRBV5-1 and J usage is TRBJ1-4, with D possibly TRBD1 on 5 matching bases. Germline V gives CDR1 SGHRS, CDR2 YFSETQ. This CDR3 comprises 12 residues. V gave up 3 bases and J gave up 11 bases, with 11 bases separating them. In nucleotides, the CDR3 is TGCGCCAGCAGCTCAGAAGGGGACAAACTGTTTTTT. It translates to CASSSEGDKLFF.

The chain joins TRBV5-4 to TRBJ1-5; a weak D match, TRBD1 (5 bases). The ends were cut back, 6 bases at V and 4 bases at J, with 14 bases in the middle. CDR3 length: 14 amino acids. CDR1 and CDR2 (germline): SGHNT, YYREEE (reference sequence). CDR3 nucleotide sequence: TGTGCCAGCAACTCCATGGGGGAAAATCAGCCCCAGCATTTT. Translation gives CASNSMGENQPQHF.

V is TRBV4-2 and J is TRBJ2-7, with 8 positions matching TRBD2. J was trimmed by 6 bases and V by 4 bases; bases with no gene match: 14. Looked up from germline, CDR1 is LGHNA and CDR2 is YNFKEQ. The CDR3 contains 16 residues. The CDR3 spells CASSPAITSGSGEQYF. As DNA, the CDR3 is TGTGCCAGCAGCCCAGCTATCACTAGCGGTTCAGGCGAGCAGTACTTC.

The chain is built from TRBV14 and TRBJ1-1; 11 nucleotides match TRBD1. The CDR3 length is 14 residues. The germline CDR1 and CDR2 sequences are SGHDN and FVKESK. Germline trimming cut 4 bases from V and 4 bases from J; bases unmatched to any gene: 2. For the CDR3, the DNA is TGTGCCAGCAGCCGGGACAGGGGGGGCACTGAAGCTTTCTTT. This encodes CASSRDRGGTEAFF.

The rearrangement joins TRBV29-1 to TRBJ2-1; possible D gene TRBD2, 7 bases. The germline CDR1 and CDR2 sequences are SQVTM and ANQGSEA. The V end lost 4 bases, the J end lost 4 bases, and 11 bases lay between the germline ends. The CDR3 loop spans 13 amino acids. Here the CDR3 DNA reads TGCAGCGTTGGGGAGGGGGGTTACAATGAGCAGTTCTTC. This translates into CSVGEGGYNEQFF.

This chain uses TRBV13 with TRBJ2-3, with TRBD2 matching 8 bases. J lost 2 bases, V lost 5 bases, and 9 bases had no gene match. Germline loops: CDR1 PRHDT, CDR2 FYEKMQ (reference sequence). The CDR3 spans 16 residues. CDR3: CASSLDGGANTDTQYF. CDR3 DNA sequence: TGTGCCAGCAGCCTAGACGGGGGGGCCAACACAGATACGCAGTATTTT.

The chain links TRBV30 to TRBJ2-7; D is possibly TRBD2 (6 bases). V was pared by 3 bases and J by 3 bases, with 15 bases between. Germline loops: CDR1 GTSNPN, CDR2 SVGIG (reference sequence). CDR3 length equals 14 residues. CDR3 bases: TGTGCCTGGAGGACGGGGACTGGATTCTACGAGCAGTACTTC. As protein: CAWRTGTGFYEQYF.

Points on this clone: The sample contains more than one DNA sequence encoding this CDR3. CDR3 loop: CASSFSGGAGDTQYF. The CDR3 DNA reads TGTGCCAGCAGCTTTAGCGGGGGGGCCGGAGATACGCAGTATTTT. The gene calls are TRBV5-4 and TRBJ2-3, with 11 bases identical to TRBD2. The CDR3 is 15 residues long. The V gene's germline CDR1 is SGHNT and CDR2 YYREEE (reference sequence). Germline trimming cut 2 bases from V and 5 bases from J; bases unmatched to any gene: 4.

The chain has TRBV12-5 and TRBJ2-5; TRBD2 matches at 12 bases. CDR3 length: 17 amino acids. V gave up 7 bases and J gave up 4 bases; unmatched junction bases: 13. From germline, CDR1 is LGHNT and CDR2 FRNRAP. This CDR3 reads CASEEGASGRAGETQYF. CDR3 DNA: TGTGCTAGTGAAGAGGGAGCTAGCGGGAGGGCCGGAGAGACCCAGTACTTC.

A word on this clone: This sample also contains other DNA sequences that code for the same CDR3. The CDR3 bases are TGTGCCAGCAGTGATTGGTCCTACGAGCAGTACTTC. It translates to CASSDWSYEQYF. The chain has TRBV6-1 and TRBJ2-7; unclear D gene. Looked up from germline, CDR1 is MNHNS and CDR2 is SASEGT. This CDR3 is built from 12 residues. The germline V and J ends were trimmed by 3 bases and 1 base, with 4 bases remaining between them.

As for this clone: The sample carries other DNA sequences with the same CDR3. The chain links TRBV11-2 to TRBJ2-3, with 7 nucleotides matching TRBD2. V lost 3 bases, J lost 5 bases, and 5 bases stayed unmatched. CDR3 length: 14 amino acids. Germline CDR1 reads SGHAT; CDR2 reads FQNNGV. The CDR3 region is CASSLGPGGDTQYF. The DNA for the CDR3 is TGTGCCAGCAGCTTGGGACCGGGAGGAGATACGCAGTATTTT.

The chain joins TRBV10-3 to TRBJ1-1; 9 nucleotides align to TRBD1. The germline V gene encodes CDR1 ENHRY and CDR2 SYGVKD. The CDR3 totals 16 residues. Trimming at V came to 4 bases and at J to 0 bases, leaving 6 bases not matched to a gene. The CDR3: CAISARDRAMNTEAFF. CDR3 sequence (DNA): TGTGCCATCAGTGCCCGGGACAGGGCGATGAACACTGAAGCTTTCTTT.

V and J are TRBV4-1 and TRBJ2-1, with 7 bases lining up with TRBD2. V was clipped by 2 bases and J by 13 bases; unmatched bases: 5. Per germline, CDR1 MGHRA and CDR2 YSYEKL. The CDR3 length is 12 residues. Here the CDR3 reads CASSQLLAPQFF. CDR3 sequence (DNA): TGCGCCAGCAGCCAACTACTAGCGCCTCAGTTCTTC.

The rearrangement uses TRBV5-5 and TRBJ1-2, with TRBD1 matching 7 bases. The CDR3 runs to 17 residues. Losses at the gene ends were 0 bases for V and 10 bases for J; bases not matched to a gene: 18. Germline V gives CDR1 SGHKS, CDR2 YYEKEE (reference sequence). CDR3 DNA: TGTGCCAGCAGCTTGGGGACAGATACCCCATACAGGGGTGACTACACCTTC. Residues: CASSLGTDTPYRGDYTF. Full variable domain (rest looked up from reference TRBV5-5 and TRBJ1-2): DAGVTQSPTHLIKTRGQQVTLRCSPISGHKSVSWYQQVLGQGPQFIFQYYEKEERGRGNFPDRFSARQFPNYSSELNVNALLLGDSALYLCASSLGTDTPYRGDYTFGSGTRLTVV.

The gene calls are TRBV2 and TRBJ2-3; 8 positions match TRBD1. The germline gives CDR1 SNHLY, CDR2 FYNNEI. The CDR3 contains 15 residues. V lost 4 bases and J lost 1; bases outside the gene matches: 4. The CDR3 bases are TGTGCCAGCAGTGGGGGGGACAGGCGCACAGATACGCAGTATTTT. Translation gives CASSGGDRRTDTQYF.

The gene calls are TRBV7-8 and TRBJ2-1; TRBD2 matches 13 bases. The CDR3 contains 17 residues. Losses at the gene ends were 1 base for V and 6 bases for J; bases not matched to a gene: 6. Germline CDR1 and CDR2: SGHVS and FQNEAQ. The CDR3, as DNA: TGTGCCAGCAGCTTAGAGCCGGGACTAGCGGGGTCCAATGAGCAGTTCTTC. Its protein is CASSLEPGLAGSNEQFF.

V is TRBV30 and J is TRBJ2-2; unclear D gene. The CDR3 loop spans 14 amino acids. CDR1 and CDR2 from the germline V gene are GTSNPN and SVGIG (reference sequence). Trimming shortened V by 4 bases and J by 1 base, and 10 bases separated the two germline ends. The CDR3 region has the DNA TGTGCCTGGACTCCGTTCTGGAACACCGGGGAGCTGTTTTTT. This sequence encodes CAWTPFWNTGELFF.

The V call is TRBV11-2, the J call TRBJ2-2, with TRBD2 matching 10 bases. In germline, CDR1 is SGHAT, CDR2 FQNNGV. CDR3 length: 15 amino acids. J lost 3 bases, V lost 6 bases, and 4 bases had no gene match. This chain's CDR3 is CASRVAGGYTGELFF. The CDR3 coding sequence is TGTGCCAGCAGAGTAGCGGGGGGCTACACCGGGGAGCTGTTTTTT.

Notes on this clone: This CDR3 is also generated by other DNA sequences in the sample. This chain joins TRBV6-5 and TRBJ1-4; D not resolved. The germline V gene has CDR1 MNHEY and CDR2 SVGAGI. This CDR3 spans 14 amino acids. The ends were cut back, 0 bases at V and 8 bases at J, with 10 bases in the middle. This chain's CDR3 is CASSYSAGGEKLFF. CDR3 nucleotides: TGTGCCAGCAGTTACTCGGCAGGCGGAGAAAAACTGTTTTTT.

V is TRBV19 and J is TRBJ1-1, with a possible D match to TRBD1 (6 bases). The CDR3 totals 13 residues. V lost 9 bases and J lost 1, with 12 bases in between. Per germline, CDR1 LNHDA and CDR2 SQIVND (reference sequence). CDR3 sequence (DNA): TGTGCCAGCGCCGGGACAAAGAACACTGAAGCTTTCTTT. Its protein product is CASAGTKNTEAFF.

This chain uses TRBV7-8 with TRBJ2-2, with 12 bases lining up with TRBD2. Germline V gene sequence: CDR1 SGHVS, CDR2 FQNEAQ. CDR3 length: 16 residues. V dropped 5 bases and J dropped 5; count of bases not matched to a gene: 6. The CDR3 loop reads CASSDLAGGYTGELFF. DNA for the CDR3: TGTGCCAGCAGCGACCTAGCGGGAGGGTATACCGGGGAGCTGTTTTTT.

The chain is built from TRBV13 and TRBJ1-1, with 7 positions matching TRBD1. In germline, CDR1 is PRHDT, CDR2 FYEKMQ (reference sequence). The junction had 5 bases not matched to a gene; V was cut back by 5 bases and J by 8 bases. The CDR3 has 12 amino acids. CDR3 region: CASSPGTDEAFF. The CDR3 DNA follows: TGTGCCAGCAGCCCCGGGACAGACGAAGCTTTCTTT.

The genes are TRBV2 and TRBJ2-1; 9 bases match TRBD1. The germline gives CDR1 SNHLY, CDR2 FYNNEI. CDR3 length: 16 amino acids. The junction had 2 bases not matched to a gene; V was cut back by 2 bases and J by 0 bases. CDR3 DNA sequence: TGTGCCAGCAGTGAAATGACAGGGGGCTCCTACAATGAGCAGTTCTTC. It codes for CASSEMTGGSYNEQFF.

The V and J genes are TRBV10-3 and TRBJ2-1; 9 bases map to TRBD2. Germline assignment: CDR1 ENHRY and CDR2 SYGVKD. V lost 3 bases, J lost 4 bases, and 4 bases stayed unmatched. CDR3 size: 15 residues. The CDR3 sequence is CAISDAGGSYNEQFF. The CDR3 DNA reads TGTGCCATCAGTGATGCGGGGGGGTCTTACAATGAGCAGTTCTTC.

The chain uses TRBV13 and TRBJ2-3; D not resolved. V was trimmed by 1 base and J by 2 bases, leaving 10 bases between them. The CDR3 extends over 15 amino acids. Germline values: CDR1 PRHDT, CDR2 FYEKMQ (reference sequence). CDR3 loop: CASSLEGPYTDTQYF. CDR3 in DNA: TGTGCCAGCAGCTTAGAAGGACCCTACACAGATACGCAGTATTTT.

This clone was counted at least ten times. This same CDR3 is encoded by further DNA sequences in the sample. The chain carries TRBV29-1 and TRBJ1-2; D uncertain. Germline CDR1 is SQVTM and CDR2 is ANQGSEA. V lost 3 bases, J lost 4 bases, and 3 bases lay in between. There are 10 residues in the CDR3. The CDR3 sequence: CSVDSYGYTF. DNA of the CDR3: TGCAGCGTTGACTCCTATGGCTACACCTTC. The full variable domain, its missing parts supplied by reference TRBV29-1 and TRBJ1-2, is SAVISQKPSRDICQRGTSLTIQCQVDSQVTMMFWYRQQPGQSLTLIATANQGSEATYESGFVIDKFPISRPNLTFSTLTVSNMSPEDSSIYLCSVDSYGYTFGSGTRLTVV.

The chain carries TRBV7-9 and TRBJ2-1; 7 nucleotides line up with TRBD1. The germline V gene has CDR1 SEHNR and CDR2 FQNEAQ (reference sequence). Losses at the gene ends were 5 bases for V and 10 bases for J; bases not matched to a gene: 8. This CDR3 has 13 residues. This CDR3 reads CASSPNRGGEQFF. The CDR3 bases are TGTGCCAGCAGCCCGAACAGGGGTGGGGAGCAGTTCTTC.